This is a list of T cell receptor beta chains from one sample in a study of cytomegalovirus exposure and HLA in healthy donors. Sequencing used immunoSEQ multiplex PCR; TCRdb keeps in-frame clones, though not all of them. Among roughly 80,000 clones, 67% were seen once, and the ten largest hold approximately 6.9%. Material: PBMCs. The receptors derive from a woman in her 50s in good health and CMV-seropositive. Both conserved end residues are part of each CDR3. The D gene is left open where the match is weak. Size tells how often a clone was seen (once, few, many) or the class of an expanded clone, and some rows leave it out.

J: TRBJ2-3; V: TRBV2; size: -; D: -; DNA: TGTGCCAGAATCCCACCTAGAACAGGGCCAGAAGGCACAGATACGCAGTATTTT; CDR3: CARIPPRTGPEGTDTQYF
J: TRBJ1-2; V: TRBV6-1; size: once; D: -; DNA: TGTGCCAGCAGTGAACTCGGGGCTAACTATGGCTACACCTTC; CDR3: CASSELGANYGYTF
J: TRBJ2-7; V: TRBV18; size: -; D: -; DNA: TGTGCCAGCTCACCGGGCAGATACTCCTACGAGCAGTACTTC; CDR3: CASSPGRYSYEQYF
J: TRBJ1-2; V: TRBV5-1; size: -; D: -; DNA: TGCGCCAGCAAACGGGAGCCCGACTATGGCTACACCTTC; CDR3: CASKREPDYGYTF
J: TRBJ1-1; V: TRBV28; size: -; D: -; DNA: TGTGCCAGCACCTTTCTAAGGGAGGACACTGAAGCTTTCTTT; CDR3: CASTFLREDTEAFF
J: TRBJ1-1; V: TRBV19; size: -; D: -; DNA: TGTGCCAGTAGTATCTTTCTGAACACTGAAGCTTTCTTT; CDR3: CASSIFLNTEAFF
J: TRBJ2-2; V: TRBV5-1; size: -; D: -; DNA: TGCGCCAGCAGCTTGGCGGGGAACACCGGGGAGCTGCTTTTT; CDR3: CASSLAGNTGELLF
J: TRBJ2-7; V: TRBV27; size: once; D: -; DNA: TGTGCCAGCAGCTATCACTCGGACAGCATCTACGAGCAGTACTTC; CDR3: CASSYHSDSIYEQYF
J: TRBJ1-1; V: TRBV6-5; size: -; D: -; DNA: TGTGCCAGCAGAATACAGTGGGACACTGAAGCTTTCTTT; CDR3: CASRIQWDTEAFF
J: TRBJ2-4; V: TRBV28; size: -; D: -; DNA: TGTGCCAGCAGTTTGGGGTGGGGAAGGGGATTCGACAAAAACATTCAGTACTTC; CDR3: CASSLGWGRGFDKNIQYF
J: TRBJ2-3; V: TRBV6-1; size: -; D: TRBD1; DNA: TGTGCCAGCAGTGCCCTACAGGGGTTCCCCTCAGATACGCAGTATTTT; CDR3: CASSALQGFPSDTQYF
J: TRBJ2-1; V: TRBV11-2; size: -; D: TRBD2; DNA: TGTGCCAGCAGCTTAAGTTCCCCCAGCGGGGGGACATACAATGAGCAGTTCTTC; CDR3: CASSLSSPSGGTYNEQFF
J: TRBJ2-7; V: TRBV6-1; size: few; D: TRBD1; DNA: TGTGCCTCAAAATCGGGACAGCCCTACGAGCAGTACTTC; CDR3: CASKSGQPYEQYF
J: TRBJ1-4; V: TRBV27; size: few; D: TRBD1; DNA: TGTGCCAGCAGTTTGACAGGGAGAGGTGAAAAACTGTTTTTT; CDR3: CASSLTGRGEKLFF
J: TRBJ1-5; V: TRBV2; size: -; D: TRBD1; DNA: TGTGCCAGCAGTCACCCCACAGGGGGTTATGGCAATCAGCCCCAGCATTTT; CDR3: CASSHPTGGYGNQPQHF
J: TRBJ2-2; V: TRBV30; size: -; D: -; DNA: TGTGCCTGGGGGGGGACCGGGGAGCTGTTTTTT; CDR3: CAWGGTGELFF
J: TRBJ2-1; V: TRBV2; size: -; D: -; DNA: TGTGCCAGCAGTGAAGCTCGGGGTGGGGATGAGCAGTTCTTC; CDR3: CASSEARGGDEQFF
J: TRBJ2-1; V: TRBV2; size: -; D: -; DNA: TGTGCCAGCAGTGAACAAGGGGCTTACAATGAGCAGTTCTTC; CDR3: CASSEQGAYNEQFF
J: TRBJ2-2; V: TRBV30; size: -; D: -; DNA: TGTGCCTGGAGTCCCCAGGGCACCGGGGAGCTGTTTTTT; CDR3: CAWSPQGTGELFF
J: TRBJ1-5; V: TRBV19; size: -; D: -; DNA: TGTGCCAGTAATAACCCCCGGGGTATACTCCAGCCCCAGCATTTT; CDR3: CASNNPRGILQPQHF
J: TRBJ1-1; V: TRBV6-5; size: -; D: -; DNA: TGTGCCAGCAGTTACTCAAGAGGGGGGAACACTGAAGCTTTCTTT; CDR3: CASSYSRGGNTEAFF
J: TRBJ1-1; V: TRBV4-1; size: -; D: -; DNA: TGCGCCAGCAGGCAAGGGATTCGGGTTTTCAACACTGAAGCTTTCTTT; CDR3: CASRQGIRVFNTEAFF
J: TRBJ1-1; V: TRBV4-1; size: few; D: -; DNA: TGCGCCAGCAGCCAAGGAATCCTTCGGTCGGGGACTGGGACTGAAGCTTTCTTT; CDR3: CASSQGILRSGTGTEAFF
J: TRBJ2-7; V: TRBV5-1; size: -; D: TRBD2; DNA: TGCGCCAGCAGCTTCGGACTAGCGGGGTCCTACGAGCAGTACTTC; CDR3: CASSFGLAGSYEQYF
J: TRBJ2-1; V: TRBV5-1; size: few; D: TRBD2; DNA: TGCGCCAGCAGCTTGGGACGGGGGGGCCTCGATGAGCAGTTCTTC; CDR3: CASSLGRGGLDEQFF
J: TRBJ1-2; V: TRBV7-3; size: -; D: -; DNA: TGTGCCAGCAGCTCTGGGATTGGGGGGGAGAATGGCTACACCTTC; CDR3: CASSSGIGGENGYTF
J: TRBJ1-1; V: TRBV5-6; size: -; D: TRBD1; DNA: TGTGCCAGCAGCTTGGAGGGGACAGGGTGGGGATATACTGAAGCTTTCTTT; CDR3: CASSLEGTGWGYTEAFF
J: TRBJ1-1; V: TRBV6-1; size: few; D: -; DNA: TGTGCCAGCACCTCACGGTGGGAGACTGAAGCTTTCTTT; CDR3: CASTSRWETEAFF
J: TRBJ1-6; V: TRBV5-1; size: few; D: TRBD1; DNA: TGCGCCACCATCCCCGGGGGACAGGGATTCTCCCCGAATTCACCCCTCCACTTT; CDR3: CATIPGGQGFSPNSPLHF
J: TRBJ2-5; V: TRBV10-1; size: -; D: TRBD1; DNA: TGCGCCAGCAGTGAGGACAGGGGGCAGGGGGAGACCCAGTACTTC; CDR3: CASSEDRGQGETQYF
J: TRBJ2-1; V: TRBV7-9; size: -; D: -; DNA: TGTGCCAGCAGCTTAGGAACAGGGGAGCAGTTCTTC; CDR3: CASSLGTGEQFF
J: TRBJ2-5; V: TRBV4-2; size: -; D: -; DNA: TGTGCCAGCAGCCAAGACGGGACCCAGTACTTC; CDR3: CASSQDGTQYF
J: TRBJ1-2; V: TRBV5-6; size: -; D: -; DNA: TGTGCCAGCAGCCCCGGGTCCGTCTATGGCTACACCTTC; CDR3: CASSPGSVYGYTF
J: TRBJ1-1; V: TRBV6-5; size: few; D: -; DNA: TGTGCCAGCAGTTTCCGAGGCGGGGGTGAAGCTTTCTTT; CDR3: CASSFRGGGEAFF
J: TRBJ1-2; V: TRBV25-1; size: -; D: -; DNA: TGTGCCAGCACCGGGACATCGAACTATGGCTACACCTTC; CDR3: CASTGTSNYGYTF
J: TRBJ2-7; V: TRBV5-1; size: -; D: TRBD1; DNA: TGCGCCAGCAGACGACAGGGGGCAAACGAGCAGTACTTC; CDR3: CASRRQGANEQYF
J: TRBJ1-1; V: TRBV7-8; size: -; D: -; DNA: -; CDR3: CASSFGQGETEAFF
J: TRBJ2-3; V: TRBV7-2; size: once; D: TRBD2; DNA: TGTGCCAGCAGCCAACTAGCGGCCACAGATACGCAGTATTTT; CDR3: CASSQLAATDTQYF
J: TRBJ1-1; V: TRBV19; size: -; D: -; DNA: TGTGCCAGTAGTATTGTACAGGGAAACACTGAAGCTTTCTTT; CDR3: CASSIVQGNTEAFF
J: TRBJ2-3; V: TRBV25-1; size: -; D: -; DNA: TGTGCCAGCAGTGAATATTGGCAGGGGATGGATACGCAGTATTTT; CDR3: CASSEYWQGMDTQYF
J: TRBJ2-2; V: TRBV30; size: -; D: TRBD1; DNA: TGTGCCTGGAGTCGCCGGGACAGAGTCACCGGGGAGCTGTTTTTT; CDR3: CAWSRRDRVTGELFF
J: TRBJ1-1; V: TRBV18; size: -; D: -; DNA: TGTGCCAGCTCACCGCTGGACGGCGGGAGTCTCACTGAAGCTTTCTTT; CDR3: CASSPLDGGSLTEAFF
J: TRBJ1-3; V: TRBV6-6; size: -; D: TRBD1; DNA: TGTGCCAGCAGTTACTGGACAGGCCCCTCTGGAAACACCATATATTTT; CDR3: CASSYWTGPSGNTIYF
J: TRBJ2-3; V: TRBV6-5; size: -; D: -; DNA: TGTGCCAGCAGCTCGGACAGCCAAGGGGCAGATACGCAGTATTTT; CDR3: CASSSDSQGADTQYF
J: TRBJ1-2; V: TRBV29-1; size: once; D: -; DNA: TGCAGCGTTGAGCCCGGGGTTGGCTACACCTTC; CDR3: CSVEPGVGYTF
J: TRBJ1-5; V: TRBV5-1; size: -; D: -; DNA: TGCGCCAGCAGCTTGTCCGGTGGCAATCAGCCCCAGCATTTT; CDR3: CASSLSGGNQPQHF
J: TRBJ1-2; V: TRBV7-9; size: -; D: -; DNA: TGTGCCAGCAGCTTAAGCCAGGTGGGCTATGGCTACACCTTC; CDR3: CASSLSQVGYGYTF
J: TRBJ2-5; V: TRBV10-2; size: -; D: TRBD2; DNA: TGCGCCAGCAGTAAGGGACTAGCGGGGTCTGAAGAGACCCAGTACTTC; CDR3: CASSKGLAGSEETQYF
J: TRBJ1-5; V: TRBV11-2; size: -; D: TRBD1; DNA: TGTGCCAGCAGCCCGGACAGGAATCAGCCCCAGCATTTT; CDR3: CASSPDRNQPQHF
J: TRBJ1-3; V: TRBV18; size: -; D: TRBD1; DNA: TGTGCCAGCTCACCTGGTATTACAGGGGAAACTGGAAACACCATATATTTT; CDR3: CASSPGITGETGNTIYF
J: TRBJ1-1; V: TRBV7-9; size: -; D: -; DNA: TGTGCCAGCAGCTTAGTAGTCGGACAAGGTGGAAACACTGAAGCTTTCTTT; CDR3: CASSLVVGQGGNTEAFF
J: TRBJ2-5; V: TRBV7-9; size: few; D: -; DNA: TGTGCCAGCAGCCCTCCCTGGGTAGCGCAAGAGACCCAGTACTTC; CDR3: CASSPPWVAQETQYF
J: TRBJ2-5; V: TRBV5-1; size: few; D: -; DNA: TGCGCCAGCAGCTTGAGGGGGGGTGAAGAGACCCAGTACTTC; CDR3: CASSLRGGEETQYF
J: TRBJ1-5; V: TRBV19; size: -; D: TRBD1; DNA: TGTGCCAGTACCCCGACCCGGGACAGGGGGAATCAGCCCCAGCATTTT; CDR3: CASTPTRDRGNQPQHF
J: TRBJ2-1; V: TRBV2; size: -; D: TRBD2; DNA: TGTGCCAGCAGTGAGGGGCTCGGACTAGCCGGAGATGAGCAGTTCTTC; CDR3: CASSEGLGLAGDEQFF
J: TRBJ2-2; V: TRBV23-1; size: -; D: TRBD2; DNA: TGCGCCAGCAGTCAATCTCCCCCTAGCGGGGGGACGGAGCTGTTTTTT; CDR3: CASSQSPPSGGTELFF
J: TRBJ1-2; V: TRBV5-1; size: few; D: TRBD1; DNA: TGCGCCAGCAGCTTGGCCGGGACAGGGGCTTATGGCTACACCTTC; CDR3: CASSLAGTGAYGYTF
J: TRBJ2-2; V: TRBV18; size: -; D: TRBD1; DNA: TGTACCAGCTCACCACGACAGGGGAACACCGGGGAGCTGTTTTTT; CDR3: CTSSPRQGNTGELFF
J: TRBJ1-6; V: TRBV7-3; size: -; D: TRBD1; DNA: TGTGCCAGCAGCAGATCCGGGACAGAGAATTCACCCCTCCACTTT; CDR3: CASSRSGTENSPLHF